This T cell receptor (beta chain) stems from a study of shared clonotypes between healthy human individuals. Germline CDR1 reads ENHRY; CDR2 reads SYGVKD. After removal of 0 bases from V and 4 bases from J, the junction contained 3 bases not matched to a gene. The CDR3 extends over 14 amino acids. Only in-frame clones appear in the TCRdb table, and some are missing; sequencing was by immunoSEQ multiplex PCR. The sample carries millions of clones, about 92% recorded once. Comments on this clone: Antigen: not known. The same CDR3 can be traced to other DNA sequences in this sample.

Overall study results and limits: The represented genetic and exposure-history diversity was limited by the small number of donors. Clonotype sharing among donors, it was expected, would be affected by sequencing depth.

The genes are TRBV10-3 and TRBJ2-7; 7 positions agree with TRBD1. The sequence derives from a man aged 18 to 30 in good health. Sequences were obtained from naive CD4+ T cells sorted from blood. Indicated subset: CD45RA+ positively selected. CDR3 in amino acids: CAISESGQAYEQYF. In nucleotides, the CDR3 is TGTGCCATCAGTGAGTCAGGACAGGCTTACGAGCAGTACTTC.